This entry describes one TCR beta chain. The antigen remains unidentified. This entry belongs to a study of cytomegalovirus exposure and HLA in healthy donors. Findings and limits, study-wide: Among TCR beta chains, those listed as cytomegalovirus-associated numbered some 160. In a later analysis, TCR beta V- and J-gene trimming was associated with a missense DCLRE1C variant. Rare TCR sequences dominated, though some public TCRs recurred in many donors. Accounts indicate the classifier identified cytomegalovirus status with strong specificity and sensitivity.

Primers included in the PCR were 60 Vbeta and 13 Jbeta primers. Some clones are missing from TCRdb's copy, which holds only in-frame ones; the method was immunoSEQ multiplex PCR. The table includes more than 150,000 clones, roughly 83% detected once. Germline CDR1 reads MGHRA; CDR2 reads YSYEKL. The ends lost 3 bases at V and 7 bases at J; junction bases unmatched: 14. The CDR3 extends over 16 amino acids. Specimen: PBMCs. The source of this sequence is a boy aged 5-17 years in good health and CMV-seronegative. This chain connects TRBV4-1 to TRBJ2-7, with 8 bases aligning to TRBD2. The CDR3 region is CASSHPAGGAKGEQYF. Written as DNA, the CDR3 is TGCGCCAGCAGCCACCCCGCCGGGGGGGCGAAAGGGGAGCAGTACTTC.